A selection of T cell receptor beta chains follows, all from one sample in a study of blood T cell repertoires in COVID-19. Clones were sequenced by immunoSEQ multiplex PCR, and TCRdb holds only the in-frame ones, with some missing. Among under 150,000 clones listed, about 84% were seen once. Sequenced: peripheral blood. All receptors derive from a woman in her fifties or sixties with acute or convalescent COVID-19. Each CDR3 is given with its conserved first and last residue. The D gene is left open where the match is weak. Size is omitted from some rows. Given values are once, few, many or a class for expanded clones.

j_call	clone_size	d_call	v_call	cdr3_aa	cdr3_nt
TRBJ1-2	-	-	TRBV28	CASSSGGRGLNYGYTF	TGTGCCAGCAGTTCTGGAGGAAGGGGGTTGAACTATGGCTACACCTTC
TRBJ1-1	-	-	TRBV6-2/TRBV6-3	CASSYGRFAEAFF	TGTGCCAGCAGTTACGGCAGATTCGCTGAAGCTTTCTTT
TRBJ1-6	-	TRBD1	TRBV30	CAFQQGVGNSPLHF	TGTGCCTTCCAACAGGGGGTTGGTAATTCACCCCTCCACTTT
TRBJ1-4	-	TRBD1	TRBV10-3	CAISGDRVATNEKLFF	TGTGCCATCAGTGGGGACAGGGTAGCAACTAATGAAAAACTGTTTTTT
TRBJ2-3	-	TRBD1	TRBV19	CASSLRGTGTDTQYF	TGTGCCAGTAGCTTACGAGGGACAGGCACAGATACGCAGTATTTT
TRBJ2-3	-	-	TRBV3-1/TRBV3-2	CASSHATSSDTQYF	TGTGCCAGCAGCCACGCGACTAGTTCAGATACGCAGTATTTT
TRBJ1-4	once	TRBD1	TRBV5-1	CASSLGGTGRSLFF	TGCGCCAGCAGCTTAGGCGGGACAGGGAGATCTCTGTTTTTT
TRBJ2-3	-	-	TRBV27	CASSLNRESTQYF	TGTGCCAGCAGTTTAAACAGGGAAAGCACGCAGTATTTT
TRBJ2-7	-	TRBD1	TRBV10-1	CASRPGDRGYEQYF	TGCGCCAGCAGGCCGGGGGACAGGGGCTACGAGCAGTACTTC
TRBJ1-2	once	TRBD1	TRBV30	CAWTSPRRTGYGYTF	TGTGCCTGGACCTCGCCGAGAAGGACAGGGTATGGCTACACCTTC
TRBJ1-5	-	-	TRBV19	CASSIAWTDRNQPQHF	TGTGCCAGTAGTATAGCTTGGACTGACCGCAATCAGCCCCAGCATTTT
TRBJ2-3	-	-	TRBV6-2/TRBV6-3	CASTPGYHTDTQYF	TGTGCCAGCACCCCGGGCTATCACACAGATACGCAGTATTTT
TRBJ2-5	few	TRBD2	TRBV5-1	CASSSVAGGPQTQYF	TGCGCCAGCAGCAGCGTAGCGGGGGGGCCGCAGACCCAGTACTTC
TRBJ1-4	-	-	TRBV6-6	CASSLQGANEKLFF	TGTGCCAGCAGTTTACAGGGTGCTAATGAAAAACTGTTTTTT
TRBJ2-3	-	TRBD1	TRBV5-1	CASSLATGTGLTDTQYF	TGCGCCAGCAGCTTGGCAACCGGGACAGGACTCACAGATACGCAGTATTTT
TRBJ2-1	-	TRBD2	TRBV3-1/TRBV3-2	CASSLLATSGGYNEQFF	TGTGCCAGCAGCCTCCTAGCGACTAGCGGGGGGTACAATGAGCAGTTCTTC
TRBJ2-7	few	-	TRBV7-9	CASSLGFGSSYEQYF	TGTGCCAGCAGTTTAGGGTTTGGCAGCTCCTACGAGCAGTACTTC
TRBJ1-1	-	-	TRBV5-5	CASSLSGHSSGNTEAFF	TGTGCCAGCAGCTTGTCCGGCCATTCTTCGGGGAACACTGAAGCTTTCTTT
TRBJ1-1	few	-	TRBV4-3	CASSSQFMNTEAFF	TGCGCCAGCAGCTCACAGTTTATGAACACTGAAGCTTTCTTT
TRBJ1-2	-	-	TRBV18	CASSPQGKDGYTF	TGTGCCAGCTCACCACAGGGGAAGGATGGCTACACCTTC
TRBJ2-6	-	-	TRBV14	CASRRAGANVLTF	TGTGCCAGCCGGAGGGCTGGGGCCAACGTCCTGACTTTC
TRBJ1-1	-	-	TRBV5-4	CASSDAGTSNTEAFF	TGTGCCAGCAGCGATGCCGGGACATCGAACACTGAAGCTTTCTTT
TRBJ2-2	-	-	TRBV12-3/TRBV12-4	CASSLGGTGELFF	TGTGCCAGCAGTTTAGGAGGGACCGGGGAGCTGTTTTTT
TRBJ2-5	-	-	TRBV25-1	CASSETASLGETQYF	TGTGCCAGCAGTGAAACCGCTAGTTTAGGAGAGACCCAGTACTTC
TRBJ1-5	-	TRBD1	TRBV19	CANSIRGANPVGQPQHF	TGTGCCAATAGTATCAGGGGGGCGAACCCGGTGGGTCAGCCCCAGCATTTT
TRBJ1-4	once	-	TRBV7-2	CASSLDRDEKLFF	TGTGCCAGCAGCTTAGACCGGGATGAAAAACTGTTTTTT
TRBJ1-2	-	-	TRBV6-5	CASSSLDRRGGYTF	TGTGCCAGCAGTTCCCTGGACAGAAGAGGTGGCTACACCTTC
TRBJ2-1	few	TRBD1	TRBV19	CASSINLGTGGYNEQFF	TGTGCCAGTAGTATCAATCTCGGGACAGGGGGATATAATGAGCAGTTCTTC
TRBJ2-3	once	TRBD2	TRBV6-2/TRBV6-3	CASSYSKASGYPSTDTQYF	TGTGCCAGCAGTTACTCGAAGGCTAGCGGGTACCCTAGCACAGATACGCAGTATTTT
TRBJ2-7	-	-	TRBV14	CASSGGTMSSYEQYF	TGTGCCAGCAGCGGAGGAACAATGAGCTCCTACGAGCAGTACTTC
TRBJ1-2	once	-	TRBV6-5	CATGGTSRGYTF	TGTGCCACTGGAGGGACTAGTAGAGGCTACACCTTC
TRBJ2-7	-	TRBD1	TRBV14	CASSQGAGTATYEQYF	TGTGCCAGCAGCCAAGGAGCCGGGACAGCGACCTACGAGCAGTACTTC
TRBJ1-5	once	TRBD1	TRBV19	CASNHRGDVQPQHF	TGTGCCAGTAATCACAGGGGAGATGTTCAGCCCCAGCATTTT
TRBJ1-4	-	TRBD1	TRBV6-5	CASTGQGAANEKLFF	TGTGCCAGCACGGGACAGGGCGCTGCTAATGAAAAACTGTTTTTT
TRBJ1-1	-	-	TRBV5-4	CASTKSSGGWAQNTEAFF	TGTGCCAGCACCAAAAGCTCTGGGGGGTGGGCCCAGAACACTGAAGCTTTCTTT
TRBJ1-1	few	TRBD1	TRBV5-6	CASSWGTAHSEAFF	TGTGCCAGCAGCTGGGGGACAGCCCACTCGGAAGCTTTCTTT
TRBJ1-6	-	-	TRBV27	CASSSKGGSPLHF	TGTGCCAGCAGTTCCAAGGGGGGGTCACCCCTCCACTTT
TRBJ2-7	-	-	TRBV6-5	CASSYSDKVGYEQYF	TGTGCCAGCAGTTACTCGGACAAGGTGGGTTACGAGCAGTACTTC
TRBJ1-5	-	-	TRBV29-1	CSVEVVGDQPQHF	TGCAGCGTTGAAGTAGTAGGGGATCAGCCCCAGCATTTT
TRBJ1-5	few	-	TRBV7-8	CASSFSIGLSADQPQHF	TGTGCCAGCAGCTTCTCTATTGGACTATCGGCGGATCAGCCCCAGCATTTT
TRBJ1-4	-	-	TRBV18	CASSPSDTGSKLFF	TGTGCCAGCTCCCCGTCTGACACAGGCTCAAAACTGTTTTTT
TRBJ2-5	once	TRBD2	TRBV5-4	CASSGRLAGDQETQYF	TGTGCCAGCAGCGGGAGGTTAGCGGGGGACCAAGAGACCCAGTACTTC
TRBJ1-6	-	-	TRBV19	CASRWSSYNSPLHF	TGTGCCAGTAGATGGAGCTCCTATAATTCACCCCTCCACTTT
TRBJ1-2	-	TRBD1	TRBV5-4	CASKTGGAVDGYTF	TGTGCCAGCAAGACAGGGGGCGCGGTGGACGGCTACACCTTC
TRBJ1-1	-	TRBD1	TRBV6-6	CASIWDRGETEAFF	TGTGCCAGCATCTGGGACAGGGGGGAAACTGAAGCTTTCTTT
TRBJ2-7	once	-	TRBV19	CASSTTIRDTSYEQYF	TGTGCCAGTAGTACAACTATCCGGGACACCTCCTACGAGCAGTACTTC
TRBJ1-4	-	-	TRBV7-2	CASSLESSGTNEKLFF	TGTGCCAGCAGCCTTGAAAGCTCCGGGACAAATGAAAAACTGTTTTTT
TRBJ1-1	-	-	TRBV7-2	CASRIDRQNTEAFF	TGTGCCAGCAGAATCGACAGGCAGAACACTGAAGCTTTCTTT
TRBJ2-2	-	-	TRBV7-3	CASSPRSGNTGELFF	TGTGCCAGCAGCCCCCGAAGCGGGAACACCGGGGAGCTGTTTTTT
TRBJ2-2	-	TRBD2	TRBV6-2/TRBV6-3	CASSYLAGGLNTGELFF	TGTGCCAGCAGTTACCTAGCGGGGGGGCTTAACACCGGGGAGCTGTTTTTT
TRBJ2-3	-	TRBD2	TRBV19	CASSTTSGGGTDTQYF	TGTGCCAGTAGTACCACTAGCGGGGGGGGGACAGATACGCAGTATTTT
TRBJ1-2	-	-	TRBV7-9	CASSLATAGGYTF	TGTGCCAGCAGCTTAGCAACAGCGGGAGGCTACACCTTC
TRBJ1-1	-	-	TRBV2	CVAGRQIVMNTEAFF	TGTGTCGCGGGGAGACAGATAGTCATGAACACTGAAGCTTTCTTT
TRBJ1-5	-	-	TRBV7-9	CASSLGVGNQPQHF	TGTGCCAGCAGCTTGGGAGTCGGCAATCAGCCCCAGCATTTT
TRBJ1-1	-	-	TRBV6-5	CASKRGATGVTFF	TGTGCCAGTAAACGGGGGGCGACGGGTGTAACTTTCTTT
TRBJ2-7	-	TRBD1	TRBV7-2	CASSPRSHRQGAYEQYF	TGTGCCAGCAGCCCCAGATCACACCGTCAGGGGGCCTACGAGCAGTACTTC
TRBJ1-3	-	-	TRBV18	CASSPLYGGMGHGNTIYF	TGTGCCAGCTCACCCCTCTACGGGGGAATGGGTCATGGAAACACCATATATTTT